These 32 T cell receptor beta chains share one sample of origin, sequenced in a study of CD8 T cells in Susac syndrome. Random hexamers were used to reverse transcribe an amount of about 0.45 to 1 ug RNA. TCRdb independently ran MiXCR on the immunoSEQ multiplex PCR reads; one entry per CDR3 protein. The profile shows about 180,000 distinct CDR3 sequences, almost 96% of them singletons. The sequenced material came from CD4+ T cells from PBMCs. These receptors all come from a human donor with multiple sclerosis.

The rearrangement joins TRBV25-1 to TRBJ2-1, with D possibly TRBD1 on 6 matching bases. The ends were cut back, 3 bases at V and 8 bases at J, with 20 bases in the middle. The CDR3 runs to 16 residues. The V gene's germline CDR1 is MGHDK and CDR2 SYGVNS. The CDR3 here is CASSDSPGQSKDEQFF. CDR3 DNA: TGTGCCAGCAGTGACTCCCCCGGACAGTCCAAGGATGAGCAGTTCTTC. The variable domain in full, completed from reference TRBV25-1 and TRBJ2-1, reads EADIYQTPRYLVIGTGKKITLECSQTMGHDKMYWYQQDPGMELHLIHYSYGVNSTEKGDLSSESTVSRIRTEHFPLTLESARPSHTSQYLCASSDSPGQSKDEQFFGPGTRLTVL.

The chain combines TRBV15 with TRBJ2-7, with D perhaps TRBD2 (5 bases). The length of the CDR3 is 15 residues. Germline CDR1 reads LNHNV; CDR2 reads YYDKDF (reference sequence). V gave up 0 bases and J gave up 0 bases, with 9 bases separating them. The CDR3 nucleotides read TGTGCCACCAGCAGAGATCTTGGGAGCTCCTACGAGCAGTACTTC. Encoded protein: CATSRDLGSSYEQYF.

The rearrangement uses TRBV29-1 and TRBJ2-3; no definite D call. The germline CDR1 and CDR2 sequences are SQVTM and ANQGSEA. The CDR3 is 13 residues long. V was cut by 4 bases and J by 3 bases, with 11 bases left in between. This CDR3 reads CSVVPGRTDTQYF. The CDR3 DNA reads as TGCAGCGTTGTTCCGGGCCGGACAGATACGCAGTATTTT.

The J gene is TRBJ1-2, the V gene TRBV30, with D possibly TRBD1 on 6 matching bases. Trimming removed 2 bases at V and 5 bases at J, with 12 bases between. This CDR3 has 13 amino acids. Germline V gene data show CDR1 as GTSNPN and CDR2 as SVGIG (reference sequence). CDR3 protein: CAWSNREGYGYTF. The CDR3 coding sequence is TGTGCCTGGAGTAACAGGGAGGGGTATGGCTACACCTTC.

The rearrangement joins TRBV29-1 to TRBJ1-3; 11 bases fit TRBD1. Germline V gives CDR1 SQVTM, CDR2 ANQGSEA. The length of the CDR3 is 14 residues. The V gene end was trimmed by 5 bases and the J gene end by 2 bases; junction bases not matched to a gene: 2. The CDR3 loop reads CSVWDRGAGNTIYF. CDR3 bases: TGCAGCGTTTGGGACAGGGGGGCTGGAAACACCATATATTTT. The full variable domain, rest sourced from reference TRBV29-1 and TRBJ1-3, is SAVISQKPSRDICQRGTSLTIQCQVDSQVTMMFWYRQQPGQSLTLIATANQGSEATYESGFVIDKFPISRPNLTFSTLTVSNMSPEDSSIYLCSVWDRGAGNTIYFGEGSWLTVV.

This clonotype was seen only once. The chain is built from TRBV11-3 and TRBJ1-6; a possible D gene is TRBD1 (6 bases). Germline V gene sequence: CDR1 SGHNT, CDR2 YENEEA. The V end was cut by 2 bases, the J end by 4 bases, with 12 bases between. The CDR3 runs to 16 residues. DNA of the CDR3: TGTGCCAGCAGCTTAACGGGACAACCTTATAATTCACCCCTCCACTTT. Translated: CASSLTGQPYNSPLHF.

The chain is built from TRBV7-3 and TRBJ2-3; 10 nucleotides agree with TRBD1. This CDR3 contains 14 residues. Per germline, CDR1 SGHTA and CDR2 FQGTGA. Germline trimming cut 5 bases from V and 11 bases from J; bases unmatched to any gene: 10. The CDR3 loop is CASSPGTGVLEQYF. DNA of the CDR3: TGTGCCAGCAGCCCCGGGACAGGGGTGCTTGAGCAGTATTTT. Complete variable domain (other parts from reference TRBV7-3 and TRBJ2-3): GAGVSQTPSNKVTEKGKYVELRCDPISGHTALYWYRQSLGQGPEFLIYFQGTGAADDSGLPNDRFFAVRPEGSVSTLKIQRTERGDSAVYLCASSPGTGVLEQYFGPGTRLTVL.

The rearrangement links TRBV20-1 to TRBJ2-2; no clear D gene. This CDR3 is built from 11 residues. V lost 5 bases and J lost 1, with 2 bases in between. The germline CDR1 and CDR2 sequences are DFQATT and SNEGSKA (reference sequence). DNA for the CDR3: TGCAGTGCTTGGAACACCGGGGAGCTGTTTTTT. It translates to CSAWNTGELFF.

Note on this clonotype: A junction end diverges from the germline sequence, so it may reflect a read error. The chain is built from TRBV10-3 and TRBJ2-3, with 8 positions matching TRBD2. Per the germline V gene, CDR1 is ENHRY and CDR2 is SYGVKD. This CDR3 spans 16 amino acids. In DNA form, the CDR3 reads TGTGCCATCAGTCAGTCCGCACTAGCGGATACAGATACGCAGTATTTT. Translation gives CAISQSALADTDTQYF.

V usage is TRBV10-2 and J usage is TRBJ2-7; D unclear. CDR3 size: 13 residues. V lost 10 bases and J 4 bases, leaving 17 bases between the germline ends. In germline, CDR1 is WSHSY, CDR2 SAAADI. The CDR3 DNA follows: TGCGCCAACCCCCCTTGGACCCGATACGAGCAGTACTTC. Its translation: CANPPWTRYEQYF.

The chain couples TRBV28 to TRBJ1-5, with D possibly matching TRBD1 (6 bases). V was clipped by 6 bases and J by 1 base, with 16 bases between them. The CDR3 has 16 amino acids. Germline V gene lookup returns CDR1 MDHEN and CDR2 SYDVKM. The CDR3 DNA sequence: TGTGCCAGCAGAGACCCGGGAGGGGGGAGCAATCAGCCCCAGCATTTT. Translated: CASRDPGGGSNQPQHF.

The chain uses TRBV6-6 and TRBJ2-5; perhaps TRBD1 as D (6 bases). The germline V gene encodes CDR1 MNHNY and CDR2 SVGAGI (reference sequence). This CDR3 has 14 residues. Trimming took 6 bases from V and 2 from J, leaving 13 bases between them. The CDR3 here is CASRPDRLQETQYF. CDR3 DNA: TGTGCCAGCAGGCCCGACAGGCTACAAGAGACCCAGTACTTC.

V and J are TRBV15 and TRBJ1-3; TRBD1 matches 8 bases. CDR3 length: 18 amino acids. The trim removed 5 bases at V and 0 bases at J, leaving 12 bases unmatched. Germline CDR1 LNHNV, CDR2 YYDKDF (reference sequence). The CDR3 DNA sequence: TGTGCCACCAGCGGAGGCAGGGACAGGCGAAACTCTGGAAACACCATATATTTT. It translates to CATSGGRDRRNSGNTIYF.

This chain uses TRBV24-1 with TRBJ2-2, with D tentatively TRBD1 (5 bases). V dropped 10 bases and J dropped 0 bases, with 8 bases sitting between them. This CDR3 is built from 13 residues. Germline CDR1 reads KGHDR; CDR2 reads SFDVKD. The CDR3 coding sequence is TGTGCCACACAGGATCCGAACACCGGGGAGCTGTTTTTT. It translates to CATQDPNTGELFF.

J is TRBJ1-2 and V is TRBV29-1; no firm D call. There are 9 residues in the CDR3. The germline V gene encodes CDR1 SQVTM and CDR2 ANQGSEA. Trimming shortened V by 5 bases and J by 7 bases, and 5 bases separated the two germline ends. The DNA of the CDR3 is TGCAGCGTTTACCCTGGCTACACCTTC. Amino acid sequence: CSVYPGYTF.

The rearrangement joins TRBV18 to TRBJ2-5; TRBD2 matches 9 bases. The germline CDR1 and CDR2 sequences are KGHSH and LQKENI. The ends lost 2 bases at V and 5 bases at J; junction bases unmatched: 6. The CDR3 has 15 residues. The CDR3 DNA reads as TGTGCCAGCTCACCATTAGCGGGGGCCTGGGAGACCCAGTACTTC. Encoded protein: CASSPLAGAWETQYF.

The chain recombines TRBV5-1 with TRBJ2-3, with a possible D match to TRBD1 (5 bases). This CDR3 region has 14 residues. CDR1 SGHRS and CDR2 YFSETQ come from the germline V gene. With 2 bases removed from V and 6 bases from J, the gap between germline ends came to 13 bases. CDR3 sequence: CASSLHRPLDTQYF. In DNA, the CDR3 is TGCGCCAGCAGCTTACACAGGCCTCTGGATACGCAGTATTTT.

This chain uses TRBV28 with TRBJ2-7; possible D gene TRBD1, 6 bases. This CDR3 region has 15 residues. V was pared by 6 bases and J by 2 bases, with 17 bases between. The V gene's germline CDR1 is MDHEN and CDR2 SYDVKM. CDR3 nucleotides: TGTGCCAGCAGCCCGACGTGGGGGACAACCTACGAGCAGTACTTC. Amino acids: CASSPTWGTTYEQYF.

The chain has TRBV28 and TRBJ2-7, with D perhaps TRBD1 (5 bases). V dropped 6 bases and J dropped 7 bases, with 22 bases sitting between them. The CDR3 has 15 amino acids. CDR1 MDHEN and CDR2 SYDVKM come from the germline V gene. CDR3 in amino acids: CASSLQKGDLLEQYF. CDR3 DNA sequence: TGTGCCAGCAGCCTCCAGAAAGGGGATTTGTTAGAGCAGTACTTC.

The chain links TRBV12-3 or TRBV12-4 to TRBJ2-3; possible D gene TRBD2, 7 bases. The CDR3 covers 18 residues. V dropped 4 bases and J dropped 1 base, with 21 bases sitting between them. The CDR3 protein is CASSYARGGGRGTDTQYF. The CDR3 coding sequence is TGTGCCAGCAGTTATGCCCGGGGCGGGGGCAGAGGCACAGATACGCAGTATTTT.

The chain combines TRBV25-1 with TRBJ2-4, with D unresolved. Trimming cost V 1 base and J 3 bases, with 10 bases left between them. CDR3 length equals 15 residues. CDR1 and CDR2 (germline): MGHDK, SYGVNS. The CDR3: CASSESVRGKNIQYF. In DNA, the CDR3 is TGTGCCAGCAGTGAATCGGTACGAGGCAAAAACATTCAGTACTTC.

This chain links TRBV27 with TRBJ1-1; D uncertain. The CDR3 is 13 amino acids. V was pared by 10 bases and J by 1 base, with 13 bases between. From germline, CDR1 is MNHEY and CDR2 SMNVEV (reference sequence). Written as DNA, the CDR3 is TGTGCCACCTCCCCGACGGGGAACACTGAAGCTTTCTTT. Its protein is CATSPTGNTEAFF.

This chain joins TRBV10-3 and TRBJ2-3; D gene ambiguous. Deletions cut 8 bases from V and 0 bases from J, with 9 bases between. This CDR3 is built from 13 residues. Germline V gives CDR1 ENHRY, CDR2 SYGVKD. The CDR3 nucleotides are TGTGCCATCGGCGGCGGCAGCACAGATACGCAGTATTTT. Translated: CAIGGGSTDTQYF.

The chain recombines TRBV20-1 with TRBJ1-5, with 10 bases fitting TRBD1. Trimming took 3 bases from V and 0 from J; bases not matched to a gene: 5. CDR3 length: 16 residues. Looked up from germline, CDR1 is DFQATT and CDR2 is SNEGSKA (reference sequence). CDR3 sequence: CSARDRGWYSNQPQHF. As DNA, the CDR3 is TGCAGTGCTAGGGACAGGGGGTGGTATAGCAATCAGCCCCAGCATTTT.

This chain joins TRBV30 and TRBJ1-2; D gene uncertain. The germline V and J ends were trimmed by 0 bases and 6 bases, with 11 bases remaining between them. CDR1 and CDR2 from the germline V gene are GTSNPN and SVGIG (reference sequence). CDR3 size: 13 residues. As DNA, the CDR3 is TGTGCCTGGAGTGTACGCGGTGAAGATGGCTACACCTTC. As protein: CAWSVRGEDGYTF.

The V and J genes are TRBV29-1 and TRBJ1-5; D is possibly TRBD1 (6 bases). Trimming took off 7 bases at V and 3 bases at J, with 13 bases between the two ends. Per germline, CDR1 SQVTM and CDR2 ANQGSEA. The CDR3 sequence is 13 residues long. This CDR3 reads CSALQGPNQPQHF. CDR3 nucleotide sequence: TGCAGCGCACTACAGGGTCCCAATCAGCCCCAGCATTTT.

This clonotype was seen a single time. The chain carries TRBV15 and TRBJ2-2; either TRBD1 or TRBD2 may fit D (6 bases each). CDR1 is LNHNV and CDR2 is YYDKDF in the germline V gene (reference sequence). Trimming took off 1 base at V and 5 bases at J, with 17 bases between the two ends. This CDR3 comprises 17 residues. Here the CDR3 DNA reads TGTGCCACCAGCAGAGGTCTCGGGGGCCTGCGAACCGGGGAGCTGTTTTTT. This sequence encodes CATSRGLGGLRTGELFF.

V gene TRBV20-1 combines with J gene TRBJ2-5; maybe TRBD1 (5 bases). CDR1 and CDR2 (germline): DFQATT, SNEGSKA (reference sequence). V lost 6 bases and J lost 0, with 17 bases in between. CDR3 size: 15 residues. The CDR3 here is CSAFGQGSYQETQYF. The DNA of the CDR3 is TGCAGTGCCTTCGGCCAGGGATCGTACCAAGAGACCCAGTACTTC.

This sequence joins TRBV29-1 and TRBJ2-1; D not resolved. Trimming took 5 bases from V and 6 from J, leaving 11 bases between them. CDR1 SQVTM and CDR2 ANQGSEA come from the germline V gene. The CDR3 runs to 12 residues. In nucleotides, the CDR3 is TGCAGCGTTCAGGAGAGGCTCAATGAGCAGTTCTTC. Encoded protein: CSVQERLNEQFF.

The V and J genes are TRBV25-1 and TRBJ1-2; possible D gene TRBD1, 5 bases. The CDR3 spans 13 residues. The germline CDR1 and CDR2 sequences are MGHDK and SYGVNS. V was pared by 6 bases and J by 3 bases, with 11 bases between. The CDR3, as DNA: TGTGCCAGCAGGTCGGAGGGGCACTATGGCTACACCTTC. Its protein is CASRSEGHYGYTF.

This sequence joins TRBV20-1 and TRBJ1-1; D not certain. This CDR3 spans 13 amino acids. V dropped 0 bases and J dropped 4 bases, with 9 bases sitting between them. Per the germline V gene, CDR1 is DFQATT and CDR2 is SNEGSKA (reference sequence). Here the CDR3 reads CSARDPVGTEAFF. CDR3 DNA: TGCAGTGCTAGAGACCCGGTAGGCACTGAAGCTTTCTTT.

The V call is TRBV10-3, the J call TRBJ1-5; 7 bases map to TRBD1. The CDR3 extends over 13 amino acids. With 10 bases clipped from V and 7 bases from J, the junction kept 10 bases outside the gene matches. Germline V gene sequence: CDR1 ENHRY, CDR2 SYGVKD. CDR3 loop: CATEQGSGQPQHF. Here the CDR3 DNA reads TGTGCCACGGAACAGGGGAGCGGGCAGCCCCAGCATTTT.